These T cell receptor beta chains were read from a single sample in a study of blood T cell repertoires in COVID-19. TCRdb's table, derived via immunoSEQ multiplex PCR, lists solely in-frame clones and lacks some. The sample comprises some 350,000 clones, nearly 90% of which are singletons, and about 6.8% rests with the top ten. Sequenced sample: peripheral blood. All receptors derive from a young man with active or convalescent COVID-19. Each CDR3 is given with its conserved first and last residue. Each record gives: V gene, D gene, CDR3 protein. D genes are given only for firm matches.

>TRBV7-9|TRBD1
CASSPDGTGGGDEQYF
>TRBV7-2|TRBD1
CASSLVAGGEAGANVLTF
>TRBV10-3|TRBD2
CAISDGGGGSETQYF
>TRBV25-1|TRBD2
CASRQKTSGNYEQYF
>TRBV7-2|-
CASSLAPADTQYF
>TRBV28|-
CASSLRVAMSYEQYF
>TRBV29-1|-
CSVTPGGLYEQYF
>TRBV27|-
CASSWGPSNQPQHF
>TRBV27|TRBD1
CASRDTDRVGGYTF
>TRBV7-6|-
CASSFSEGGYEQYF
>TRBV5-1|-
CASSLAGDNYGYTF
>TRBV9|-
CASSVGEHRNQPQHF
>TRBV19|TRBD2
CASRVAGGPNSYNEQFF
>TRBV7-2|TRBD1
CASSSRQGDQPQHF
>TRBV2|TRBD2
CASSRGLGSYEQYF
>TRBV28|TRBD2
CASSLGASGSYEQYF
>TRBV5-1|TRBD1
CASNRQGEETQYF
>TRBV29-1|-
CSAIGGEKLFF
>TRBV6-2/TRBV6-3|TRBD1
CASSYHLGQASTDTQYF
>TRBV11-2|TRBD1
CASSWTGAGELFF
>TRBV9|-
CASTRLPGNQETQYF
>TRBV15|-
CATSRESQIHGYTF
>TRBV7-9|TRBD2
CASSSGGTYEQYF
>TRBV25-1|TRBD1
CASSDRGFVYAGELFF
>TRBV7-9|-
CASSPLGRANTGELFF
>TRBV27|-
CASSPDRFQGYTF
>TRBV25-1|-
CASSEPETRQDNEQFF
>TRBV2|TRBD2
CASSPGEGTFETQYF
>TRBV27|-
CASSPTGLNTEAFF
>TRBV2|-
CASSEVQGYSNQPQHF
>TRBV10-3|TRBD2
CAISLAGGSYNEQFF
>TRBV2|TRBD2
CASSEGSGAYEQYF
>TRBV7-2|TRBD2
CASRRGGQETQYF
>TRBV28|-
CASTPGGIGYTF
>TRBV4-1|-
CASSRRGQNYGYTF
>TRBV14|-
CASSQRAGEQYF
>TRBV28|-
CASSLAGVTWEKLFF
>TRBV6-5|-
CASSPGGHDTGELFF
>TRBV27|-
CASSADRINPENSPLHF
>TRBV18|-
CASSPPRQQETQYF
>TRBV7-3|-
CASSLSRVTEAFF
>TRBV7-8|-
CASSLGRTGTGQNQPQHF
>TRBV10-3|-
CAISTEITEAFF
>TRBV5-6|-
CASSCTKGDPGGSTNEQFF
>TRBV3-1/TRBV3-2|TRBD1
CASSPMSTGGGNTIYF
>TRBV11-2|TRBD1
CASSPGQARMDAYTF
>TRBV19|-
CASFPRAGLNEKLFF
>TRBV5-1|-
CASSLEQGAWEKLFF
>TRBV28|-
CASSLPQSGVFGSPLHF
>TRBV28|-
CASSLAGQSSYEQYF
>TRBV12-3/TRBV12-4|TRBD2
CASSFAGGNEQYF